This TCR beta chain derives from a study of cytomegalovirus exposure and HLA in healthy donors. V dropped 6 bases and J dropped 9; count of bases not matched to a gene: 1. Germline lookup yields CDR1 MDHEN and CDR2 SYDVKM. The CDR3 is made up of 11 amino acids. Notes on the study in general: The classifier reportedly diagnosed cytomegalovirus status with high sensitivity and specificity. Confirmation was obtained in vitro that three CMV-associated chains are specific for CMV antigens.

TCRdb's copy holds only in-frame clones and misses some; the assay was immunoSEQ multiplex PCR. This sample has more than 60,000 clones; more than 85% occur once, and the top ten carry around 1.7%. Of note for this clone: Its cognate antigen is unknown.

The clonotype originates from a woman under 30 in good health and CMV-seronegative. The sequenced material came from PBMCs. The J gene is TRBJ2-1, the V gene TRBV28; 8 bases align to TRBD1. CDR3 protein: CASSDRGEQFF. For the CDR3, the DNA is TGTGCCAGCAGCGACAGGGGTGAGCAGTTCTTC.